This TCR beta chain originates from a study of T cell responses to AZD1222 COVID-19 vaccine. The length of the CDR3 is 16 residues. Trimming shortened V by 1 base and J by 6 bases, and 15 bases separated the two germline ends. Germline CDR1 reads MGHRA; CDR2 reads YSYEKL. Concerning this clone itself: Its antigen is not identified.

The data were produced by immunoSEQ multiplex PCR, yet TCRdb's version contains in-frame clones alone and is incomplete. The table records around 79,000 clones, approximately 90% of them present only once. Study results and caveats: Repertoires were sampled only after the peak T cell response. Reports indicate that nearly half of spike-specific TCRs are directed at unmutated variant regions. Donors were chiefly white British, with a greater number of females, and clonal diversity was perhaps underestimated.

The clonotype comes from an adult in good health. Sequencing used peripheral blood, obtained on day 0 of AZD1222 vaccination. The chain recombines TRBV4-1 with TRBJ2-2; D is perhaps TRBD2 (6 bases). CDR3 in amino acids: CASSQGLAGGAGELFF. In nucleotides, the CDR3 is TGCGCCAGCAGCCAAGGGCTAGCAGGAGGGGCCGGGGAGCTGTTTTTT.